What follows describes a single T cell receptor beta chain. What it recognizes is unknown. At one end, the junction sequence differs from germline, possibly due to a read error. The read halts 3 residues ahead of the CDR3 end, with the missing end drawn from the germline J gene. These data are taken from a study of T cells in women clearing cervical HPV infection. This table comes from immunoSEQ multiplex PCR, and its TCRdb copy is limited to in-frame clones, with some not included. This table lists over 20,000 clones. Germline-derived CDR1 and CDR2 are SSHAT and FNYEAQ (reference sequence). CDR3 length equals 14 residues. Study conclusions and caveats: TRBV6-7 abundance was lower in cases than controls (approximately 0.1% versus 0.17%).

This clonotype originated in a woman between 18 and 69 years old with a cervical HPV16 infection that either progressed to CIN3+ or cleared (not recorded which). This sequence joins TRBV7-7 and TRBJ2-1; TRBD1 is a possible D gene (5 bases). Sequenced input: blood buffy coat. CDR3 amino acids: CASSLDAGNNEQFF. The part of the CDR3 DNA that was read is TGTGCTAGCAGCTTAGATGCAGGGAACAATGAG. The complete variable domain, with remaining parts taken from reference TRBV7-7 and TRBJ2-1, reads GAGVSQSPRYKVTKRGQDVTLRCDPISSHATLYWYQQALGQGPEFLTYFNYEAQPDKSGLPSDRFSAERPEGSISTLTIQRTEQRDSAMYRCASSLDAGNNEQFFGPGTRLTVL.